This passage covers 15 T cell receptor beta chains from one sample sequenced in a study of vaccination and CD4 T cells after COVID-19. These TCRs' antigens remain unknown. Treatment defined: approximately nine-day PBMC culture with coronavirus spike peptide pools or control peptides (ViraFEST assay). CD4+ T cells of the unexposed donor were collected before the COVID-19 pandemic (2011-2018). Scientists ran DNA taken from cultured CD4+ T cells through the Oncomine TCR Beta short-read assay for sequencing. It was cultured CD4+ T cells from which genomic DNA was extracted. Each CDR3 protein is one row after TCRdb ran MiXCR on the PCR reads. The sample has around 9,000 distinct CDR3 sequences, under 40% seen once; the top ten hold roughly a fifth. Sequences were obtained from CD4+ T cells from blood, cultured in vitro. The receptors shown here come from a human donor in good health.

This clonotype was counted a few times. J is TRBJ2-5 and V is TRBV6-2 or TRBV6-3, with 9 bases matching TRBD2. V trimming: 6 bases; J trimming: 7 bases; junction bases outside the gene matches: 12. This CDR3 is built from 15 residues. Germline V lookup: CDR1 MNHEY, CDR2 SVGEGT. The CDR3 protein is CASSLNSGSVGTQYF. The CDR3 coding sequence is TGTGCCAGCAGCCTAAATAGCGGGAGCGTAGGGACCCAGTACTTC.

CDR3 region: CASMPGGVETQYF. The CDR3 nucleotides read TGTGCCAGCATGCCAGGGGGAGTAGAGACCCAGTACTTC. The chain employs TRBV6-2 or TRBV6-3 and TRBJ2-5; TRBD1 agrees at 7 bases. CDR1 and CDR2 (germline): MNHEY, SVGEGT. This CDR3 comprises 13 residues. The V gene end was trimmed by 7 bases and the J gene end by 4 bases; junction bases not matched to a gene: 6.

This clonotype was observed a few times. This chain links TRBV20-1 with TRBJ2-3; the D gene is possibly TRBD1 (6 bases). Looked up from germline, CDR1 is DFQATT and CDR2 is SNEGSKA (reference sequence). This CDR3 spans 13 amino acids. V lost 3 bases, J lost 6 bases, and 13 bases lay in between. For the CDR3, the DNA is TGCAGTGCTAGCTCCCCGAGGGGGGATACGCAGTATTTT. Translating it yields CSASSPRGDTQYF.

This clonotype was observed a handful of times. The V gene is TRBV7-2, the J gene TRBJ2-3; D is possibly TRBD2 (6 bases). Germline V gene lookup returns CDR1 SGHTA and CDR2 FQGNSA. The CDR3 loop spans 13 amino acids. V gave up 3 bases and J gave up 5 bases, with 9 bases separating them. The CDR3 bases are TGTGCCAGCAGCTTTCGGGACTTAGATACGCAGTATTTT. Protein product: CASSFRDLDTQYF.

The chain links TRBV2 to TRBJ1-2; the match to TRBD1 covers 7 bases. The CDR3 loop spans 13 amino acids. Looked up from germline, CDR1 is SNHLY and CDR2 is FYNNEI. V shed 4 bases, J shed 7 bases, and the junction held 6 bases outside the gene matches. The CDR3 sequence is CASSGETGTGYTF. The CDR3 DNA is TGTGCCAGCAGTGGGGAGACAGGGACTGGCTACACCTTC.

The chain joins TRBV28 to TRBJ1-3, with 10 nucleotides matching TRBD1. The V gene's germline CDR1 is MDHEN and CDR2 SYDVKM. There are 15 residues in the CDR3. With V trimmed by 5 bases and J by 2 bases, 3 bases remained unmatched. The CDR3 nucleotides read TGTGCCAGCAGTCTGGGACAGGGGACTGGAAACACCATATATTTT. This translates into CASSLGQGTGNTIYF.

The chain is built from TRBV6-2 or TRBV6-3 and TRBJ2-3, with TRBD1 matching over 7 bases. The germline CDR1 and CDR2 sequences are MNHEY and SVGEGT. The CDR3 extends over 14 amino acids. V lost 6 bases and J lost 2; bases outside the gene matches: 5. CDR3 nucleotides: TGTGCCAGCAGCACGACAGGGCCCACAGATACGCAGTATTTT. Translated, it gives CASSTTGPTDTQYF.

V is TRBV12-3 or TRBV12-4 and J is TRBJ2-7; D not resolved. The CDR3 is made up of 10 amino acids. V lost 3 bases and J 3 bases, leaving 0 bases between the germline ends. CDR3 residues: CASSFYEQYF. The CDR3 coding sequence is TGTGCCAGCAGTTTCTACGAGCAGTACTTC.

The CDR3 DNA follows: TGTGCCACCAGCAGAGGACTCGCAACTAATGAAAAACTGTTTTTT. Translating gives CATSRGLATNEKLFF. This chain links TRBV15 with TRBJ1-4; D uncertain. In germline, CDR1 is LNHNV, CDR2 YYDKDF (reference sequence). The CDR3 length is 15 residues. V was clipped by 1 base and J by 0 bases, with 6 bases between them.

The V and J genes are TRBV14 and TRBJ2-1; 10 bases fit TRBD1. This CDR3 is built from 14 residues. Germline V gene sequence: CDR1 SGHDN, CDR2 FVKESK. V shed 7 bases and J 8 bases; nucleotides not matched to a gene: 8. The CDR3 spells CASKGQGLIDEQFF. CDR3 in DNA: TGTGCCAGCAAGGGACAGGGGTTAATCGATGAGCAGTTCTTC.

This clonotype has a single count. The J gene is TRBJ2-3, the V gene TRBV5-4; D gene uncertain. V was clipped by 3 bases and J by 2 bases, with 16 bases between them. Germline V gene data show CDR1 as SGHNT and CDR2 as YYREEE (reference sequence). CDR3 length: 16 residues. The CDR3 DNA reads TGTGCCAGCAGCTCCCCTAATTCCCGGAACACAGATACGCAGTATTTT. As protein: CASSSPNSRNTDTQYF.

Only a few counts were recorded for this clonotype. The CDR3 sequence is CASSDGGADEQFF. As DNA, the CDR3 is TGTGCCAGCAGTGATGGGGGGGCCGATGAGCAGTTCTTC. The V and J genes are TRBV2 and TRBJ2-1; weak D call: TRBD2 (7 bases). CDR1 is SNHLY, CDR2 FYNNEI, per germline. V lost 3 bases to trimming and J lost 8 bases, with 11 bases between them. CDR3 length: 13 amino acids.

This chain joins TRBV12-3 or TRBV12-4 and TRBJ2-7; D is possibly TRBD2 (6 bases). The CDR3 extends over 15 amino acids. Trimming removed 1 base at V and 3 bases at J, with 13 bases between. CDR3 sequence reads: CASSLDTGENYEQYF. CDR3 coding DNA: TGTGCCAGCAGTTTAGACACGGGAGAGAACTACGAGCAGTACTTC.

The CDR3 bases are TGCAGTGCTAGAGGGACTAGCGGGAGTCAGGTGGGGGAGCAGTACTTC. It encodes CSARGTSGSQVGEQYF. The chain links TRBV20-1 to TRBJ2-7; 13 nucleotides align to TRBD2. The CDR3 has 16 residues. Unmatched junction bases numbered 10, after V lost 1 base and J lost 7 bases. Germline lookup yields CDR1 DFQATT and CDR2 SNEGSKA (reference sequence).

In the case of this clonotype: This could be a read error, since a much larger clone is one nucleotide away. The missing conserved phenylalanine or tryptophan at the end of this CDR3 makes a read error likely. The rearrangement joins TRBV7-2 to TRBJ1-2; tentative D call: TRBD1 (6 bases). Trimming removed 5 bases from V and 7 bases from J, with 20 bases in between. This CDR3 spans 15 amino acids. Germline V CDR1 and CDR2: SGHTA, FQGNSA. Here the CDR3 reads CASSLAHRASGGYTL. The CDR3 DNA reads as TGTGCCAGCAGCCTGGCCCACAGGGCGTCCGGTGGCTACACCCTC.